The T cell receptor (beta chain) under discussion was sequenced for a study of T cell changes during pregnancy in multiple sclerosis. Trimming shortened V by 0 bases and J by 4 bases, and 12 bases separated the two germline ends. The CDR3 loop spans 15 amino acids. The germline CDR1 and CDR2 sequences are MRHNA and SNTAGT. This table comes from immunoSEQ multiplex PCR, and its TCRdb copy is limited to in-frame clones, with some not included. Here the sample spans about 71,000 clones, more than 85% being singletons. The origin of this receptor is a female donor with multiple sclerosis, enrolled in a pregnancy study. The chain has TRBV6-4 and TRBJ1-2; no firm D call. The sample was CD8+ T cells from peripheral blood mononuclear cells, taken before pregnancy. CDR3 nucleotides: TGTGCCAGCAGTGACTCGTTCGGTAGCGGCTATGGCTACACCTTC. Translating gives CASSDSFGSGYGYTF.